This T cell receptor beta chain was sequenced for a study of shared clonotypes between healthy human individuals. For the study at large: Each donor contributed plates that comprised three CD4 naive, three CD4 memory, two CD8 naive and one CD8 memory.

Germline-derived CDR1 and CDR2 are SQVTM and ANQGSEA. The V and J ends lost 2 bases and 8 bases respectively, with 30 bases between them. CDR3 length equals 18 residues. Profiled with immunoSEQ multiplex PCR; TCRdb holds only in-frame clones, not every one. Altogether 900,000 to 1,200,000 clones are present, approximately 78% being singletons, with the ten largest covering roughly 0.62%. Broader study findings: Large depth notwithstanding, sorted-subset sequencing proved incomplete by rarefaction. Sampling covered nothing but blood. Tissue TCR repertoires likely differ from those found in blood.

To note about this clone: The antigen is not known.

This clonotype was obtained from a man aged 18-30 years in good health. Some clones in this sample may be carry-over from other donors' samples. The rearrangement joins TRBV29-1 to TRBJ1-1, with D perhaps TRBD1 (6 bases). Material: memory CD4+ T cells from PBMCs. This sample's subset: CD45RA-negative fraction. The CDR3 DNA reads as TGCAGCGTTGAAAGGAATCGGAGGAGTAGGGCAGGGGCGATGGAAGCTTTCTTT. This sequence encodes CSVERNRRSRAGAMEAFF.